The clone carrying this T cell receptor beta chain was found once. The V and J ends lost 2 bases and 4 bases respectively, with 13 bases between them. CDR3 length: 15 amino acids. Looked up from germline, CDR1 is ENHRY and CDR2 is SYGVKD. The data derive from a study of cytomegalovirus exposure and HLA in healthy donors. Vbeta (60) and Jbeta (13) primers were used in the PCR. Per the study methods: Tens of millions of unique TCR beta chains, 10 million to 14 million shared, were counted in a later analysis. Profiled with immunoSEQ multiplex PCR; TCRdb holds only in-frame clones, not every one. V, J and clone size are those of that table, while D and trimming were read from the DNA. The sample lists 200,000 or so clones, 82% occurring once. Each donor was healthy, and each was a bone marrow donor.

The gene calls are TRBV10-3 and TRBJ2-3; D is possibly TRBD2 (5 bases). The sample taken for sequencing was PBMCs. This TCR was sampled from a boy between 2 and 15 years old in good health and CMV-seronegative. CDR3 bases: TGTGCCATCAGTGAGCCCCAACTAGGAGCAGATACGCAGTATTTT. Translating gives CAISEPQLGADTQYF.